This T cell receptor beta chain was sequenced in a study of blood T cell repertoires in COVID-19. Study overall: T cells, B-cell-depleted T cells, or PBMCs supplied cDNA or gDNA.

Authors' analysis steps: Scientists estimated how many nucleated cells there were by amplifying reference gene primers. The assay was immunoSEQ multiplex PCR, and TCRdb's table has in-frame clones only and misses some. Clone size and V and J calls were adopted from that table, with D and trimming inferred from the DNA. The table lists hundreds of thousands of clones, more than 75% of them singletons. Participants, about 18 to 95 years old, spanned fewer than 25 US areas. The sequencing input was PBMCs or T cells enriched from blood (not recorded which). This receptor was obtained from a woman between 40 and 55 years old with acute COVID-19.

CDR3 coding DNA: TGTGCCACCAGCAGACTCGCGGGCTCTGGAAACACCATATATTTT. Its translation is CATSRLAGSGNTIYF. The rearrangement uses TRBV15 and TRBJ1-3; D uncertain. The CDR3 is 15 amino acids. Trimming left V 2 bases short and J 0 bases short, with 8 bases between. Germline V lookup: CDR1 LNHNV, CDR2 YYDKDF (reference sequence). The full variable domain, completed using reference TRBV15 and TRBJ1-3, is DAMVIQNPRYQVTQFGKPVTLSCSQTLNHNVMYWYQQKSSQAPKLLFHYYDKDFNNEADTPDNFQSRRPNTSFCFLDIRSPGLGDTAMYLCATSRLAGSGNTIYFGEGSWLTVV.